The entry below gives a single T cell receptor (beta chain) sequence along with its context. This record comes from a study of blood T cell repertoires in COVID-19. Source study methods: From reference gene primer amplification, estimates of nucleated cell counts were derived. Here immunoSEQ multiplex PCR was the method, and the copy in TCRdb shows in-frame clones only, minus some. V, J and clone size are taken as reported in that table, and D and trimming were inferred from the DNA itself. The sample lists almost 200,000 clones; roughly nine tenths were seen once. Per germline, CDR1 SQVTM and CDR2 ANQGSEA. The CDR3 is made up of 13 amino acids. V lost 2 bases and J lost 6; bases outside the gene matches: 2.

The TCR sequence derives from a woman aged 65 to 85 with acute or convalescent COVID-19. The V gene is TRBV29-1, the J gene TRBJ2-3; TRBD1 agrees at 10 bases. Sequencing was done on a sample of peripheral blood. The CDR3 here is CSVERGQGDTQYF. The CDR3 DNA reads as TGCAGCGTTGAAAGGGGACAGGGGGATACGCAGTATTTT.